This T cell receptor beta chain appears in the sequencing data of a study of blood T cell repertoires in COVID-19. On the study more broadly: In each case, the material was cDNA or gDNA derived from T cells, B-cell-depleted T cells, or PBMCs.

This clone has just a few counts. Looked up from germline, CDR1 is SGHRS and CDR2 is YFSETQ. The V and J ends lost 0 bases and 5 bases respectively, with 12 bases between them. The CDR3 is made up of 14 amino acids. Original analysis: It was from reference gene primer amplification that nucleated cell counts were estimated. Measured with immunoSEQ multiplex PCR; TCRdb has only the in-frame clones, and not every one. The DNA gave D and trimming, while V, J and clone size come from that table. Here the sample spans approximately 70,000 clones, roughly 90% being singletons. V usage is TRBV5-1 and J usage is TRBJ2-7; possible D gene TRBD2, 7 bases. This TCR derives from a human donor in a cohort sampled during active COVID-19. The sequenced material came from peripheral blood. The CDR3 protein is CASSLAQGGDEQYF. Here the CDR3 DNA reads TGCGCCAGCAGCTTGGCACAGGGAGGGGACGAGCAGTACTTC.